The T cell receptor (beta chain) described here comes from a study of blood T cells in healthy people across ages. At the level of the study: T cells yielded about one barcoded beta molecule per two cells through template switching.

The CDR3 loop spans 14 amino acids. V lost 6 bases to trimming and J lost 3 bases, with 13 bases between them. Germline CDR1 and CDR2: MNHNY and SVGAGI (reference sequence). The second PCR ran roughly 6 to 11 cycles with a sample-barcoded 5' primer and J-beta primers. TCRdb re-analysed the 5' RACE reads in MiXCR, keeping a single row per CDR3 protein. Altogether fewer than 1,000,000 distinct CDR3 sequences are present, less than 60% being singletons, with the ten largest covering about a sixth. This chain connects TRBV6-6 to TRBJ2-3; D remains ambiguous. The receptor was isolated from a man older than 75 in good health. Sequenced input: blood. The CDR3 sequence: CASRKGVGTDTQYF. The CDR3 DNA reads TGTGCCAGCAGGAAAGGAGTTGGGACAGATACGCAGTATTTT.